This T cell receptor (beta chain) was identified during a study of blood T cell repertoires in COVID-19. Study details: COVID-19 samples, acute and convalescent, were from the United States, Italy and Spain. PBMCs, B-cell-depleted T cells, or T cells provided the cDNA or gDNA that made up the material.

Authors' methods: Using reference gene primer amplification, nucleated cell counts were estimated. Only in-frame clones appear in the TCRdb table, and some are missing; sequencing was by immunoSEQ multiplex PCR. The V and J calls and clone size come from that table; D and trimming were worked out from the DNA. Here the sample spans nearly 95,000 clones, 85% to 90% being singletons. The CDR3 extends over 15 amino acids. Germline V CDR1 and CDR2: LNHDA, SQIVND (reference sequence). V lost 6 bases to trimming and J lost 2 bases, with 14 bases between them. The chain is built from TRBV19 and TRBJ1-5; TRBD1 is a possible D gene (5 bases). This clonotype was sampled from a human donor with active COVID-19. The donor label of this sample is uncertain. The sample comprised peripheral blood. CDR3 in DNA: TGTGCCAGTAGCCCGGGACTCCAAGGCAATCAGCCCCAGCATTTT. Residues: CASSPGLQGNQPQHF.